This T cell receptor (beta chain) was documented in a study of blood T cell repertoires in COVID-19. For the study at large: COVID-19 samples collected from the United States, Italy and Spain covered acute and convalescent phases.

Here immunoSEQ multiplex PCR was the method, and the copy in TCRdb shows in-frame clones only, minus some. The sample includes 30,000 to 35,000 clones, around 90% of them seen just once. This sequence was found in a man in his sixties or seventies with acute or convalescent COVID-19. What was sequenced was peripheral blood.

CDR3 nucleotides: TGTGCCAGCAGTGCCCAGACAGGGCCTGGTCAGCCCCAGCATTTT. Amino acids: CASSAQTGPGQPQHF. The chain employs TRBV2 and TRBJ1-5; TRBD1 agrees at 7 bases. From germline, CDR1 is SNHLY and CDR2 FYNNEI. V lost 4 bases and J lost 6; bases outside the gene matches: 9. CDR3 length: 15 amino acids. Combining the CDR3 with reference TRBV2 and TRBJ1-5 gives the whole variable domain EPEVTQTPSHQVTQMGQEVILRCVPISNHLYFYWYRQILGQKVEFLVSFYNNEISEKSEIFDDQFSVERPDGSNFTLKIRSTKLEDSAMYFCASSAQTGPGQPQHFGDGTRLSIL.